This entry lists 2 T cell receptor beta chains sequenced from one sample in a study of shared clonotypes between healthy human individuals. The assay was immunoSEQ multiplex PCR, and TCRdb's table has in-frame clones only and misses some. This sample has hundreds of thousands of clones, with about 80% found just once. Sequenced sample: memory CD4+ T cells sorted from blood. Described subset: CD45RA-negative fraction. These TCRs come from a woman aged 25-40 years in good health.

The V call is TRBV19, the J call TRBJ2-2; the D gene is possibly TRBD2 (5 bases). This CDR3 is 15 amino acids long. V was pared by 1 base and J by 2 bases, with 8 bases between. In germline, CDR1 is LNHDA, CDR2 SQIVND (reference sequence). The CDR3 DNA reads TGTGCCAGTAGTATAGGGACTGTCAACACCGGGGAGCTGTTTTTT. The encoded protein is CASSIGTVNTGELFF.

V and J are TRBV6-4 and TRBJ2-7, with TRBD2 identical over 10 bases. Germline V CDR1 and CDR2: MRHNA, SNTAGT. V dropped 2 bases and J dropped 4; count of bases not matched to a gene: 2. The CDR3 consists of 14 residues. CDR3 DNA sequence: TGTGCCAGCAGTGACAGCGGGAGGGCTTACGAGCAGTACTTC. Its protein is CASSDSGRAYEQYF.